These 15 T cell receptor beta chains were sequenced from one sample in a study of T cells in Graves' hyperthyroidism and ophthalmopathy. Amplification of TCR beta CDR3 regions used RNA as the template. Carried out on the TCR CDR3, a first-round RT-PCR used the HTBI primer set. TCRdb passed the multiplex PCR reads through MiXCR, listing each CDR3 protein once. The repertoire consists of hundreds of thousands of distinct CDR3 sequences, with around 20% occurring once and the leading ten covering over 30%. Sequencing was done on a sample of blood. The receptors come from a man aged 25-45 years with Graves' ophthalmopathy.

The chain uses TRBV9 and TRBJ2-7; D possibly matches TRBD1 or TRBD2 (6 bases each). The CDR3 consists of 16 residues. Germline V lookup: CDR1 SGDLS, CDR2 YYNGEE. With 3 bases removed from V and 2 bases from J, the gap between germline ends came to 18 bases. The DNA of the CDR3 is TGTGCCAGCAGCGGAGTCTCGGGGGCGCAGCCCTACGAGCAGTACTTC. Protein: CASSGVSGAQPYEQYF.

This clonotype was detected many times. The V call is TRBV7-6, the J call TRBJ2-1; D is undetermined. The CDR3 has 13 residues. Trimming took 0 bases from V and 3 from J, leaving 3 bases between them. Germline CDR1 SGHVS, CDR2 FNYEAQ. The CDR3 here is CASSLASYNEQFF. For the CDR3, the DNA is TGTGCCAGCAGCTTAGCGAGCTACAATGAGCAGTTCTTC.

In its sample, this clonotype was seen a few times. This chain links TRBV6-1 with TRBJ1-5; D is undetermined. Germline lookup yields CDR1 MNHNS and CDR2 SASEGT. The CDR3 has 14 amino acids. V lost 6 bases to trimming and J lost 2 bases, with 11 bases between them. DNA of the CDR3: TGTGCCAGCAGGACTCCCTGGGGCAATCAGCCCCAGCATTTT. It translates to CASRTPWGNQPQHF.

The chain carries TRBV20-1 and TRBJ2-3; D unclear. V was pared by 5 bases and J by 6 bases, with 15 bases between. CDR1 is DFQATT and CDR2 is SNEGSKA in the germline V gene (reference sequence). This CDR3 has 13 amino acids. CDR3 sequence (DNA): TGCAGTGCTGGGGTAGGGATATTGGATACGCAGTATTTT. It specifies CSAGVGILDTQYF.

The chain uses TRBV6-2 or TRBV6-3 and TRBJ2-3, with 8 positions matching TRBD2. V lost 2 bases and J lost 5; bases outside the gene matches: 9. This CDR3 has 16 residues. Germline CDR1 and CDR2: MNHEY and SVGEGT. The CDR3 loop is CASSYRAGEGIDTQYF. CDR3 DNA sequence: TGTGCCAGCAGTTACAGAGCGGGAGAGGGAATAGATACGCAGTATTTT.

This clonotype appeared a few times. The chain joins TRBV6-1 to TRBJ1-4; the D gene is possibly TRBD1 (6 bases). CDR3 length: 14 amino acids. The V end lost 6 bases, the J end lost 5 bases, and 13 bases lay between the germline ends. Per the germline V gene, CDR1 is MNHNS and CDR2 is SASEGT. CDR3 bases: TGTGCCAGCAGCAGACAGGCCTTAAATGAAAAACTGTTTTTT. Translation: CASSRQALNEKLFF.

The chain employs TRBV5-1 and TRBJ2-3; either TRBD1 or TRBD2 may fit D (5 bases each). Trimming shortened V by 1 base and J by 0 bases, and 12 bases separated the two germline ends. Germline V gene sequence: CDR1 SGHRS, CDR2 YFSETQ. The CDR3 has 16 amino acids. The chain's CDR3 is CASSLYGGSSTDTQYF. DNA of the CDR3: TGCGCCAGCAGCTTGTATGGGGGATCTAGCACAGATACGCAGTATTTT.

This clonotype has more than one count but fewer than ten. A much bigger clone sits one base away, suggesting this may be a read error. The CDR3 nucleotides are TGTGCCAGCAGCTCGGACAGTTCTAACTATGGCTACACCTTC. As protein: CASSSDSSNYGYTF. The genes are TRBV7-8 and TRBJ1-2; TRBD1 might be the D (6 bases). Trimming took 4 bases from V and 0 from J, leaving 9 bases between them. CDR1 and CDR2 from the germline V gene are SGHVS and FQNEAQ. The CDR3 covers 14 residues.

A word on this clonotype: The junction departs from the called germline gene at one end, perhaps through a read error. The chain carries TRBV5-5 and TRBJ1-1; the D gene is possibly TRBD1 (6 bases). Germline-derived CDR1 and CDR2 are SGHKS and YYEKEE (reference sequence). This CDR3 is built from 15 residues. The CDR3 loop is CASSQEGGRGPEAFF. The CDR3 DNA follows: TGCGCCAGCAGCCAAGAGGGGGGCAGGGGCCCTGAAGCTTTCTTT.

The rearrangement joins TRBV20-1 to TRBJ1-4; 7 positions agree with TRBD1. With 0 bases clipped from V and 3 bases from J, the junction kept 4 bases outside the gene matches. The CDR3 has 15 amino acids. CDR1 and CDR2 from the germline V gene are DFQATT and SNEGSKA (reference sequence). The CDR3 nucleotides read TGCAGTGCTAGAGATCATAGGGGGCCTAATGAAAAACTGTTTTTT. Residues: CSARDHRGPNEKLFF.

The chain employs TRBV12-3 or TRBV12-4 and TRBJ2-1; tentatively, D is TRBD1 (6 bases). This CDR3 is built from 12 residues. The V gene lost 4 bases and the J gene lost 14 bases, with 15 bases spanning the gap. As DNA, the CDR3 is TGTGCCAGCAGTTCTTGGGACACCGGGAAGTTCTTC. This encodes CASSSWDTGKFF.

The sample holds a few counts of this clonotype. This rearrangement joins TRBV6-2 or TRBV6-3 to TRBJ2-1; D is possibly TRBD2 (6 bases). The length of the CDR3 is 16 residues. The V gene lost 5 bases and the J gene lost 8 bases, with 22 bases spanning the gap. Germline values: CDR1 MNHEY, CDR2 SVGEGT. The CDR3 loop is CASSGSGTVPYYEQFF. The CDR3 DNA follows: TGTGCCAGCAGTGGATCCGGGACTGTCCCATACTATGAGCAGTTCTTC.

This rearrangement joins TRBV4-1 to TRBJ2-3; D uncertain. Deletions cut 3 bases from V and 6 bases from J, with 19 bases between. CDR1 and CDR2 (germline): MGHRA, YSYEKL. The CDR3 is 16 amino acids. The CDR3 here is CASSHGDFREADTQYF. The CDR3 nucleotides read TGCGCCAGCAGCCATGGAGACTTCAGAGAGGCGGATACGCAGTATTTT.

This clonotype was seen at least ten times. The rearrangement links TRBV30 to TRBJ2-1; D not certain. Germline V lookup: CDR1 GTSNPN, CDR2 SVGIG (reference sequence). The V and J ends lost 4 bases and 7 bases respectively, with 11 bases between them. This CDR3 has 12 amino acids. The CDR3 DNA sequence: TGTGCCTGGAAGTGGAGTCGGAATGAGCAGTTCTTC. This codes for CAWKWSRNEQFF. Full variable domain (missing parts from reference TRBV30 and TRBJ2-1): SQTIHQWPATLVQPVGSPLSLECTVEGTSNPNLYWYRQAAGRGLQLLFYSVGIGQISSEVPQNLSASRPQDRQFILSSKKLLLSDSGFYLCAWKWSRNEQFFGPGTRLTVL.

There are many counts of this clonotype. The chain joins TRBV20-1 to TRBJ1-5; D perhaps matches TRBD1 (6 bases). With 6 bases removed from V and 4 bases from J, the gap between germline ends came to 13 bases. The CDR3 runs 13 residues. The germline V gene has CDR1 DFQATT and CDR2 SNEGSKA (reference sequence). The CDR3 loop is CSASTGGNQPQHF. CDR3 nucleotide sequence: TGCAGTGCCTCGACAGGCGGTAATCAGCCCCAGCATTTT.